A single sample is the source of the 10 T cell receptor beta chains below, sequenced in a study of graft-versus-host responses after intestinal transplantation. This table comes from immunoSEQ multiplex PCR, and its TCRdb copy is limited to in-frame clones, with some not included. The data contain tens of thousands of clones, roughly 85% of them singletons. The source was PBMCs, collected 28 days after intestinal transplant. These TCRs come from a human patient who received an intestinal transplant, so some T cells may come from the graft donor.

This clone has a handful of counts. This chain links TRBV30 with TRBJ2-7; TRBD1 matches 9 bases. Germline CDR1 reads GTSNPN; CDR2 reads SVGIG (reference sequence). The length of the CDR3 is 14 residues. V lost 7 bases to trimming and J lost 3 bases; unmatched junction nucleotides: 10. CDR3 coding DNA: TGTGCCTCCGGATACAGGGGGCTGAACTACGAGCAGTACTTC. It encodes CASGYRGLNYEQYF. The whole variable domain, filled in from reference TRBV30 and TRBJ2-7, reads SQTIHQWPATLVQPVGSPLSLECTVEGTSNPNLYWYRQAAGRGLQLLFYSVGIGQISSEVPQNLSASRPQDRQFILSSKKLLLSDSGFYLCASGYRGLNYEQYFGPGTRLTVT.

The CDR3 loop reads CASRGGLSNQPQHF. CDR3 in DNA: TGTGCCAGTAGGGGTGGGTTAAGCAATCAGCCCCAGCATTTT. This chain links TRBV19 with TRBJ1-5; no firm D call. CDR3 length: 14 residues. Looked up from germline, CDR1 is LNHDA and CDR2 is SQIVND (reference sequence). The V end was cut by 6 bases, the J end by 1 base, with 10 bases between.

This clone was seen a handful of times. The J gene is TRBJ2-7, the V gene TRBV7-3, with 7 positions matching TRBD2. The CDR3 has 15 residues. The V gene's germline CDR1 is SGHTA and CDR2 FQGTGA. J was trimmed by 5 bases and V by 1 base; bases with no gene match: 8. This CDR3 reads CASSLRETSIHEQYF. The DNA for the CDR3 is TGTGCCAGCAGCTTAAGGGAGACTAGCATCCACGAGCAGTACTTC.

The sample holds a few counts of this clone. The V and J genes are TRBV10-2 and TRBJ1-6; D is undetermined. The germline V gene encodes CDR1 WSHSY and CDR2 SAAADI. The CDR3 runs to 14 residues. Trimming shortened V by 4 bases and J by 9 bases, and 13 bases separated the two germline ends. In DNA form, the CDR3 reads TGCGCCAGCAGTGTTGAGGGAGGAGGTTCACCCCTCCACTTT. It translates to CASSVEGGGSPLHF.

The chain combines TRBV19 with TRBJ2-7; 7 bases are a match to TRBD1. V trimming: 8 bases; J trimming: 2 bases; junction bases outside the gene matches: 9. Looked up from germline, CDR1 is LNHDA and CDR2 is SQIVND (reference sequence). CDR3 size: 14 residues. For the CDR3, the DNA is TGTGCCAGTGGTACGAGGGGGCTAGCCTACGAGCAGTACTTC. Residues: CASGTRGLAYEQYF.

J is TRBJ2-7 and V is TRBV10-3, with D hard to call. This CDR3 is built from 12 residues. Germline CDR1 is ENHRY and CDR2 is SYGVKD. Trimming cost V 4 bases and J 6 bases, with 10 bases left between them. For the CDR3, the DNA is TGTGCCATCAGTGGGCTATCCCTCGAGCAGTACTTC. As protein: CAISGLSLEQYF.

This clone has only a few counts. The V call is TRBV6-5, the J call TRBJ2-1, with D perhaps matching TRBD1 (5 bases). The CDR3 is made up of 12 amino acids. Trimming took off 6 bases at V and 10 bases at J, with 13 bases between the two ends. Germline assignment: CDR1 MNHEY and CDR2 SVGAGI. CDR3 protein: CASRFSSGEQFF. CDR3 in DNA: TGTGCCAGCAGGTTCTCTTCAGGGGAGCAGTTCTTC.

The chain uses TRBV27 and TRBJ2-7; tentative D call: TRBD2 (6 bases). Germline V gene lookup returns CDR1 MNHEY and CDR2 SMNVEV (reference sequence). Deletions cut 6 bases from V and 3 bases from J, with 12 bases between. The CDR3 sequence is 13 residues long. The CDR3 is CASSPMGGYEQYF. In nucleotides, the CDR3 is TGTGCCAGCAGCCCAATGGGGGGCTACGAGCAGTACTTC.

This clone came up once. CDR3 region: CASSQESATSYEQYF. DNA of the CDR3: TGTGCCAGCAGCCAAGAAAGCGCAACCTCCTACGAGCAGTACTTC. The chain joins TRBV4-2 to TRBJ2-5; D is ambiguous. The DNA matches TRBJ2-7 better at its end, which makes the J call doubtful. The CDR3 runs 15 residues. Germline-derived CDR1 and CDR2 are LGHNA and YNFKEQ.

V usage is TRBV27 and J usage is TRBJ2-7; D remains ambiguous. This CDR3 region has 13 residues. The germline V and J ends were trimmed by 5 bases and 4 bases, with 12 bases remaining between them. The germline V gene encodes CDR1 MNHEY and CDR2 SMNVEV (reference sequence). This chain's CDR3 is CASSLQDSYEQYF. In nucleotides, the CDR3 is TGTGCCAGCAGTCTCCAGGATTCATACGAGCAGTACTTC.